These 5 T cell receptor beta chains were all obtained from the same sample, sequenced in a study of blood T cell repertoires in COVID-19. Using immunoSEQ multiplex PCR, the repertoire was profiled, and TCRdb retains in-frame clones only, with some absent. The table lists roughly 520,000 clones, over 75% of them singletons. Input material: PBMCs or T cells enriched from blood (not recorded which). These receptors were collected from a woman in her thirties or forties who had recovered from COVID-19.

The CDR3 DNA reads as TGTGCCAGCAGTTCCGGTGGAGATACGCAGTATTTT. Its translation: CASSSGGDTQYF. The chain uses TRBV6-6 and TRBJ2-3; no clear D. Germline CDR1 MNHNY, CDR2 SVGAGI (reference sequence). The V end lost 4 bases, the J end lost 5 bases, and 7 bases lay between the germline ends. The CDR3 covers 12 residues.

This clone was seen a few times. The chain has TRBV4-3 and TRBJ1-1; 7 positions match TRBD1. Germline lookup yields CDR1 LGHNA and CDR2 YSLEER. The CDR3 has 16 residues. V lost 1 base, J lost 3 bases, and 8 bases stayed unmatched. The CDR3 spells CASSQAGGGGDTEAFF. In nucleotides, the CDR3 is TGCGCCAGCAGCCAAGCAGGAGGGGGCGGGGACACTGAAGCTTTCTTT.

The chain is built from TRBV9 and TRBJ1-5; TRBD1 agrees at 7 bases. This CDR3 comprises 14 residues. Germline V CDR1 and CDR2: SGDLS, YYNGEE. V trimming: 4 bases; J trimming: 6 bases; junction bases outside the gene matches: 7. The CDR3 loop reads CASSQQGSGQPQHF. In DNA, the CDR3 is TGTGCCAGCAGCCAACAGGGGTCCGGTCAGCCCCAGCATTTT.

The genes are TRBV18 and TRBJ2-3; no definite D call. Germline V lookup: CDR1 KGHSH, CDR2 LQKENI. The germline V and J ends were trimmed by 4 bases and 6 bases, with 8 bases remaining between them. The CDR3 is 12 residues long. The CDR3 loop reads CASSRGLDTQYF. CDR3 DNA sequence: TGTGCCAGCTCACGAGGTCTGGATACGCAGTATTTT.

The V call is TRBV10-1, the J call TRBJ2-7; D ambiguous. Germline CDR1 WNHNN, CDR2 SYGVQD (reference sequence). Trimming removed 0 bases from V and 2 bases from J, with 8 bases in between. This CDR3 spans 14 amino acids. CDR3 nucleotide sequence: TGCGCCAGCAGTGAGTCCAGCGTACCCTACGAGCAGTACTTC. Amino acids: CASSESSVPYEQYF.